The 30 T cell receptor beta chains given below trace back to one sample, sequenced in a study of blood T cell repertoires in COVID-19. Sequencing used immunoSEQ multiplex PCR; TCRdb keeps in-frame clones, though not all of them. The repertoire holds 400,000 or so clones, with roughly nine tenths as singletons. The material sequenced was PBMCs or T cells enriched from blood (not recorded which). The receptors here all came from a man aged 25-40 years who had recovered from COVID-19.

The rearrangement uses TRBV27 and TRBJ2-1; the D gene is possibly TRBD1 (6 bases). This CDR3 contains 14 residues. The V gene lost 0 bases and the J gene lost 9 bases, with 12 bases spanning the gap. Germline V gene lookup returns CDR1 MNHEY and CDR2 SMNVEV (reference sequence). The CDR3 reads CASSLSSGAGEQFF. The CDR3 DNA reads TGTGCCAGCAGTTTATCCTCAGGGGCGGGTGAGCAGTTCTTC.

The chain couples TRBV10-1 to TRBJ1-1; 9 bases are shared with TRBD1. Germline trimming cut 3 bases from V and 6 bases from J; bases unmatched to any gene: 2. CDR1 and CDR2 (germline): WNHNN, SYGVQD (reference sequence). The CDR3 sequence is 13 residues long. CDR3 DNA sequence: TGCGCCAGCAGTGAAAGGGACAGGGCTGAAGCTTTCTTT. Amino acids: CASSERDRAEAFF.

V is TRBV4-2 and J is TRBJ2-2; D is perhaps TRBD2 (5 bases). The CDR3 consists of 13 residues. Germline CDR1 LGHNA, CDR2 YNFKEQ. V dropped 6 bases and J dropped 7 bases, with 12 bases sitting between them. In DNA form, the CDR3 reads TGTGCCAGCAGGGACTTTGAACTCGGGGAGCTGTTTTTT. As protein: CASRDFELGELFF.

Ten or more counts support this clone. The chain combines TRBV30 with TRBJ2-2; D might be TRBD1 (6 bases). There are 14 residues in the CDR3. The V end lost 5 bases, the J end lost 5 bases, and 15 bases lay between the germline ends. Germline V gives CDR1 GTSNPN, CDR2 SVGIG (reference sequence). This CDR3 is CAWATGLGTGELFF. DNA of the CDR3: TGTGCCTGGGCTACAGGGTTGGGGACCGGGGAGCTGTTTTTT.

The chain recombines TRBV18 with TRBJ2-5, with D perhaps TRBD2 (7 bases). The CDR3 totals 13 residues. Trimming shortened V by 6 bases and J by 4 bases, and 12 bases separated the two germline ends. The V gene's germline CDR1 is KGHSH and CDR2 LQKENI. The CDR3 coding sequence is TGTGCCAGCTCCGCGGGGGACACAGAGACCCAGTACTTC. This encodes CASSAGDTETQYF.

The rearrangement joins TRBV5-1 to TRBJ2-7, with 11 bases lining up with TRBD1. Looked up from germline, CDR1 is SGHRS and CDR2 is YFSETQ. V trimming: 4 bases; J trimming: 1 base; junction bases outside the gene matches: 10. This CDR3 spans 17 amino acids. CDR3 nucleotides: TGCGCCAGCAGCAAAACCTCCGGGACAGGGGGGTCCTACGAGCAGTACTTC. Translation: CASSKTSGTGGSYEQYF.

The chain employs TRBV15 and TRBJ1-1; D call uncertain. Trimming stripped 5 bases from V and 5 bases from J, with 15 bases between. CDR3 length equals 14 residues. Germline values: CDR1 LNHNV, CDR2 YYDKDF (reference sequence). CDR3 DNA: TGTGCCACCAGCCGGCGTTCATCGGGGACTGAAGCTTTCTTT. This encodes CATSRRSSGTEAFF. Together with reference TRBV15 and TRBJ1-1, the CDR3 gives the full variable domain: DAMVIQNPRYQVTQFGKPVTLSCSQTLNHNVMYWYQQKSSQAPKLLFHYYDKDFNNEADTPDNFQSRRPNTSFCFLDIRSPGLGDTAMYLCATSRRSSGTEAFFGQGTRLTVV.

V gene TRBV5-5 combines with J gene TRBJ1-1; tentative D call: TRBD1 (5 bases). V lost 1 base and J 13 bases, leaving 14 bases between the germline ends. Germline CDR1 SGHKS, CDR2 YYEKEE (reference sequence). CDR3 size: 12 residues. CDR3 in DNA: TGTGCCAGCAGCTTGTTTGGGGCCCTAGGTTTCTTT. Its protein product is CASSLFGALGFF.

J is TRBJ1-1 and V is TRBV2, with TRBD1 identical over 8 bases. The ends lost 10 bases at V and 5 bases at J; junction bases unmatched: 12. The CDR3 length is 14 residues. The germline CDR1 and CDR2 sequences are SNHLY and FYNNEI. In DNA, the CDR3 is TGTGCCAACTCTATCGACAGGGGTTGGACTGAAGCTTTCTTT. This sequence encodes CANSIDRGWTEAFF.

This sequence joins TRBV2 and TRBJ2-7; the match to TRBD1 covers 10 bases. The V segment lost 8 bases and the J segment 4 bases; nucleotides outside the gene matches: 14. CDR3 size: 16 residues. The germline gives CDR1 SNHLY, CDR2 FYNNEI. This CDR3 reads CASADYWTGGIYEQYF. The CDR3 DNA reads TGTGCCAGCGCTGATTACTGGACAGGGGGAATTTACGAGCAGTACTTC. The full variable domain, in which reference TRBV2 and TRBJ2-7 provide the parts outside the CDR3, is EPEVTQTPSHQVTQMGQEVILRCVPISNHLYFYWYRQILGQKVEFLVSFYNNEISEKSEIFDDQFSVERPDGSNFTLKIRSTKLEDSAMYFCASADYWTGGIYEQYFGPGTRLTVT.

V is TRBV7-9 and J is TRBJ2-3; TRBD1 aligns across 8 bases. J was trimmed by 2 bases and V by 0 bases; bases with no gene match: 7. Germline V gene data show CDR1 as SEHNR and CDR2 as FQNEAQ (reference sequence). This CDR3 is built from 17 residues. The CDR3 nucleotides are TGTGCCAGCAGCTTAGCGAGGTCAGGGGGCCTCACAGATACGCAGTATTTT. It translates to CASSLARSGGLTDTQYF.

The sample holds one count of this clone. The chain employs TRBV5-1 and TRBJ1-1; TRBD1 aligns across 8 bases. The germline gives CDR1 SGHRS, CDR2 YFSETQ. The CDR3 runs 14 residues. Losses at the gene ends were 4 bases for V and 2 bases for J; bases not matched to a gene: 4. CDR3 residues: CASSTGTGNTEAFF. The CDR3 coding sequence is TGCGCCAGCAGCACTGGGACAGGCAACACTGAAGCTTTCTTT.

The rearrangement joins TRBV6-6 to TRBJ1-5; D perhaps matches TRBD1 (5 bases). The CDR3 length is 13 residues. Between the trimmed V and J ends, which lost 2 bases and 4 bases, there was a span of 6 bases. Germline assignment: CDR1 MNHNY and CDR2 SVGAGI (reference sequence). The CDR3 spells CASSYGANQPQHF. The CDR3 DNA reads TGTGCCAGCAGTTACGGGGCAAATCAGCCCCAGCATTTT.

This chain joins TRBV24-1 and TRBJ2-1; 9 bases are a match to TRBD1. The CDR3 runs to 13 residues. The V gene's germline CDR1 is KGHDR and CDR2 SFDVKD. V lost 7 bases to trimming and J lost 10 bases; unmatched junction nucleotides: 7. CDR3 region: CATRGLDRGEQFF. As DNA, the CDR3 is TGTGCCACCAGGGGACTGGACAGGGGCGAGCAGTTCTTC.

The CDR3 loop is CASSRDPFTEAFF. In nucleotides, the CDR3 is TGCGCCAGCAGCCGAGACCCTTTTACTGAAGCTTTCTTT. This chain links TRBV4-1 with TRBJ1-1, with no clear D. Trimming removed 4 bases at V and 5 bases at J, with 11 bases between. CDR1 and CDR2 (germline): MGHRA, YSYEKL. The CDR3 extends over 13 amino acids.

The J gene is TRBJ2-7, the V gene TRBV3-1 (or the pseudogene TRBV3-2), with TRBD1 matching over 7 bases. CDR1 is LGHDT, CDR2 YNNKEL, per germline (reference sequence). The junction had 6 bases not matched to a gene; V was cut back by 3 bases and J by 4 bases. The CDR3 loop spans 14 amino acids. The CDR3 here is CASSHGTDLYEQYF. CDR3 nucleotides: TGTGCCAGCAGCCACGGGACAGACCTTTACGAGCAGTACTTC.

This chain connects TRBV5-1 to TRBJ2-7; TRBD2 aligns across 11 bases. The V segment lost 4 bases and the J segment 4 bases; nucleotides outside the gene matches: 25. Looked up from germline, CDR1 is SGHRS and CDR2 is YFSETQ. The CDR3 has 21 residues. CDR3 DNA sequence: TGCGCCAGCAGCCCCTACCGGGACAGGGTACTAGCGGGAGCTAGTGGGTACGAGCAGTACTTC. This translates into CASSPYRDRVLAGASGYEQYF.

The J gene is TRBJ1-5, the V gene TRBV18, with 10 bases that match TRBD1. With V trimmed by 6 bases and J by 2 bases, 4 bases remained unmatched. The germline gives CDR1 KGHSH, CDR2 LQKENI. The CDR3 is 15 residues long. The CDR3 coding sequence is TGTGCCAGCTCGCGCGGGACAGGGGGCAATCAGCCCCAGCATTTT. Its translation is CASSRGTGGNQPQHF.

The chain carries TRBV10-2 and TRBJ1-2; TRBD1 might be the D (5 bases). The V gene's germline CDR1 is WSHSY and CDR2 SAAADI. This CDR3 spans 13 amino acids. V lost 11 bases and J 1 base, leaving 14 bases between the germline ends. CDR3: CACTDSINYGYTF. CDR3 nucleotides: TGCGCCTGCACAGACAGTATTAACTATGGCTACACCTTC.

V is TRBV7-2 and J is TRBJ1-1; 7 bases are shared with TRBD1. The CDR3 runs 13 residues. Trimming at V came to 5 bases and at J to 5 bases, leaving 5 bases not matched to a gene. Germline CDR1 SGHTA, CDR2 FQGNSA. CDR3 in DNA: TGTGCCAGCAGCCCGCAGACAGGGACTGAAGCTTTCTTT. Translated, it gives CASSPQTGTEAFF.

The CDR3 DNA sequence: TGTGCCAGCAGCCCCGGACAGGGGGCATCAGATACGCAGTATTTT. It yields the protein CASSPGQGASDTQYF. The chain combines TRBV7-9 with TRBJ2-3; the match to TRBD1 covers 11 bases. The V gene's germline CDR1 is SEHNR and CDR2 FQNEAQ (reference sequence). The CDR3 contains 15 residues. V was clipped by 5 bases and J by 4 bases; unmatched bases: 5.

The J gene is TRBJ1-5, the V gene TRBV25-1; tentatively, D is TRBD1 (6 bases). Germline V gene lookup returns CDR1 MGHDK and CDR2 SYGVNS. V lost 2 bases to trimming and J lost 6 bases, with 11 bases between them. CDR3 length equals 14 residues. The CDR3 reads CASSEGGGAQPQHF. CDR3 in DNA: TGTGCCAGCAGTGAAGGAGGGGGGGCTCAGCCCCAGCATTTT.

This clone appeared once. J is TRBJ2-1 and V is TRBV10-3; 7 bases fit TRBD2. The V gene end was trimmed by 3 bases and the J gene end by 2 bases; junction bases not matched to a gene: 4. The germline gives CDR1 ENHRY, CDR2 SYGVKD. This CDR3 has 15 residues. The CDR3 reads CAISDPAGTYNEQFF. The CDR3 bases are TGTGCCATCAGTGATCCAGCGGGAACCTACAATGAGCAGTTCTTC.

V usage is TRBV11-2 and J usage is TRBJ1-3, with D uncertain. Trimming removed 2 bases from V and 0 bases from J, with 8 bases in between. The germline gives CDR1 SGHAT, CDR2 FQNNGV. The CDR3 is made up of 15 amino acids. CDR3 bases: TGTGCCAGCAGCTTAAACACCAACTCTGGAAACACCATATATTTT. Protein sequence: CASSLNTNSGNTIYF.

V usage is TRBV5-4 and J usage is TRBJ2-7; 11 bases fit TRBD2. Germline CDR1 and CDR2: SGHNT and YYREEE (reference sequence). This CDR3 region has 15 residues. The junction had 7 bases not matched to a gene; V was cut back by 4 bases and J by 4 bases. This chain's CDR3 is CASSHSGRAKYEQYF. The CDR3 DNA reads TGTGCCAGCAGCCATAGCGGGAGGGCCAAGTACGAGCAGTACTTC. Full variable domain (rest looked up from reference TRBV5-4 and TRBJ2-7): ETGVTQSPTHLIKTRGQQVTLRCSSQSGHNTVSWYQQALGQGPQFIFQYYREEENGRGNFPPRFSGLQFPNYSSELNVNALELDDSALYLCASSHSGRAKYEQYFGPGTRLTVT.

The chain recombines TRBV28 with TRBJ1-2; weak D call: TRBD1 (6 bases). Trimming pared 1 base from V and 3 bases from J, leaving 12 bases between. The CDR3 sequence is 15 residues long. The germline V gene encodes CDR1 MDHEN and CDR2 SYDVKM. This CDR3 is CASSLSPGGDYGYTF. Here the CDR3 DNA reads TGTGCCAGCAGTTTATCCCCTGGGGGCGACTATGGCTACACCTTC.

The rearrangement links TRBV27 to TRBJ1-6; maybe TRBD1 (5 bases). The CDR3 is 23 residues long. V was pared by 5 bases and J by 0 bases, with 32 bases between. Germline V gene sequence: CDR1 MNHEY, CDR2 SMNVEV (reference sequence). The CDR3 protein is CASSKLLPGTNPQMSSYNSPLHF. In DNA form, the CDR3 reads TGTGCCAGCAGTAAACTTCTTCCCGGGACTAACCCCCAAATGAGCTCCTATAATTCACCCCTCCACTTT.

The chain carries TRBV18 and TRBJ2-5; no reliable D call. The V gene lost 0 bases and the J gene lost 5 bases, with 10 bases spanning the gap. The CDR3 is 14 amino acids. Germline V gene lookup returns CDR1 KGHSH and CDR2 LQKENI. This chain's CDR3 is CASSPPQKWETQYF. The CDR3, as DNA: TGTGCCAGCTCACCACCTCAGAAATGGGAGACCCAGTACTTC.

The rearrangement joins TRBV28 to TRBJ1-4; D perhaps matches TRBD1 (5 bases). The CDR3 covers 14 residues. The germline CDR1 and CDR2 sequences are MDHEN and SYDVKM. Trimming shortened V by 4 bases and J by 7 bases, and 13 bases separated the two germline ends. The CDR3 DNA sequence: TGTGCCAGCAGTTCACCCCAGGGTAGTGAAAAACTGTTTTTT. Translating it yields CASSSPQGSEKLFF.

V is TRBV5-5 and J is TRBJ2-3; D remains ambiguous. In germline, CDR1 is SGHKS, CDR2 YYEKEE (reference sequence). Trimming pared 0 bases from V and 2 bases from J, leaving 7 bases between. This CDR3 is 14 amino acids long. Here the CDR3 DNA reads TGTGCCAGCAGCTTGGGAGTAGTCACAGATACGCAGTATTTT. Translating gives CASSLGVVTDTQYF.